This entry lists 14 T cell receptor beta chains sequenced from one sample in a study of blood T cell repertoires in COVID-19. Only in-frame clones appear in the TCRdb table, and some are missing; sequencing was by immunoSEQ multiplex PCR. The table lists about 80,000 clones, about four fifths of them singletons, with 36% in the top ten. The sequenced material came from peripheral blood. These receptors were collected from a woman between 65 and 79 years old with acute or convalescent COVID-19.

J is TRBJ2-7 and V is TRBV19, with TRBD2 matching over 7 bases. Germline V gene lookup returns CDR1 LNHDA and CDR2 SQIVND (reference sequence). The junction had 9 bases not matched to a gene; V was cut back by 6 bases and J by 1 base. The CDR3 has 15 residues. For the CDR3, the DNA is TGTGCCAGTAGGGTAAAGGACGGGGGGTCCTACGAGCAGTACTTC. This gives the protein CASRVKDGGSYEQYF.

The CDR3: CASSPDRPQYF. For the CDR3, the DNA is TGTGCCAGCAGCCCGGACAGGCCCCAGTATTTT. The chain links TRBV7-9 to TRBJ2-3; 7 positions match TRBD1. CDR1 and CDR2 from the germline V gene are SEHNR and FQNEAQ (reference sequence). V was clipped by 5 bases and J by 12 bases; unmatched bases: 5. The CDR3 consists of 11 residues.

The genes are TRBV30 and TRBJ2-6; D might be TRBD1 (6 bases). Trimming removed 0 bases from V and 2 bases from J, with 14 bases in between. The V gene's germline CDR1 is GTSNPN and CDR2 SVGIG (reference sequence). This CDR3 has 17 residues. The CDR3 DNA follows: TGTGCCTGGAGTGTAACGTTGCCAGGGGCTGGGGCCAACGTCCTGACTTTC. This encodes CAWSVTLPGAGANVLTF.

The gene calls are TRBV11-1 and TRBJ2-1, with TRBD2 matching over 10 bases. V was clipped by 6 bases and J by 4 bases; unmatched bases: 9. The germline CDR1 and CDR2 sequences are SGHAT and FQDESV (reference sequence). This CDR3 spans 16 amino acids. CDR3 sequence reads: CASRSTSGFRYNEQFF. The CDR3 nucleotides are TGTGCCAGCAGATCGACTAGCGGGTTTCGTTACAATGAGCAGTTCTTC.

The gene calls are TRBV6-2 or TRBV6-3 and TRBJ1-4; D gene ambiguous. The length of the CDR3 is 16 residues. V was cut by 2 bases and J by 8 bases, with 18 bases left in between. From germline, CDR1 is MNHEY and CDR2 SVGEGT. The chain's CDR3 is CASSYKDGPEGEKLFF. The CDR3 coding sequence is TGTGCCAGCAGTTACAAAGACGGACCGGAGGGAGAAAAACTGTTTTTT.

CDR3 sequence reads: CATSDPGVGQPQHF. In nucleotides, the CDR3 is TGTGCCACCAGTGATCCAGGGGTTGGTCAGCCCCAGCATTTT. The rearrangement links TRBV24-1 to TRBJ1-5; tentatively, D is TRBD1 (6 bases). Trimming stripped 3 bases from V and 6 bases from J, with 11 bases between. Germline assignment: CDR1 KGHDR and CDR2 SFDVKD. CDR3 length: 14 residues.

The rearrangement uses TRBV19 and TRBJ2-1; 8 nucleotides agree with TRBD1. CDR3 length: 17 residues. Unmatched junction bases numbered 12, after V lost 3 bases and J lost 5 bases. The germline V gene has CDR1 LNHDA and CDR2 SQIVND (reference sequence). Here the CDR3 reads CASSIYPGQGGHNEQFF. The CDR3 region has the DNA TGTGCCAGTAGTATTTACCCCGGACAGGGAGGACACAATGAGCAGTTCTTC.

The rearrangement uses TRBV9 and TRBJ2-6; no clear D. Germline V gene data show CDR1 as SGDLS and CDR2 as YYNGEE. CDR3 length: 18 residues. The ends were cut back, 3 bases at V and 2 bases at J, with 18 bases in the middle. The CDR3 DNA reads as TGTGCCAGCAGCGAGGTTCCCGAGGCCCAGCCTGGGGCCAACGTCCTGACTTTC. This translates into CASSEVPEAQPGANVLTF.

The CDR3 DNA reads as TGTGCCAGTCTAGCAGGGGGCTCCTACAATGAGCAGTTCTTC. It yields the protein CASLAGGSYNEQFF. This chain links TRBV19 with TRBJ2-1, with TRBD1 identical over 7 bases. Germline CDR1 is LNHDA and CDR2 is SQIVND (reference sequence). The CDR3 length is 14 residues. With 8 bases clipped from V and 0 bases from J, the junction kept 4 bases outside the gene matches.

The rearrangement uses TRBV19 and TRBJ2-3, with D maybe TRBD2 (5 bases). Germline V lookup: CDR1 LNHDA, CDR2 SQIVND (reference sequence). The CDR3 runs 13 residues. V was trimmed by 5 bases and J by 5 bases, leaving 11 bases between them. CDR3 nucleotides: TGTGCCAGTAGTGAGGTACGGGGAGATACGCAGTATTTT. This codes for CASSEVRGDTQYF.

This clone was recorded a few times. This chain joins TRBV19 and TRBJ2-5; 11 bases are shared with TRBD2. Germline V gene sequence: CDR1 LNHDA, CDR2 SQIVND (reference sequence). CDR3 length: 15 amino acids. J gave up 3 bases and V 5 bases, and 5 bases lay outside the gene matches. The CDR3 region has the DNA TGTGCCAGTAGTGCCCAGACTAGCGGGGAAGAGACCCAGTACTTC. Encoded protein: CASSAQTSGEETQYF.

This clone occurred once. The genes are TRBV6-6 and TRBJ1-5; TRBD1 matches at 10 bases. J was trimmed by 2 bases and V by 5 bases; bases with no gene match: 6. The CDR3 runs 16 residues. The germline CDR1 and CDR2 sequences are MNHNY and SVGAGI (reference sequence). CDR3: CASSRQGARGNQPQHF. The CDR3 coding sequence is TGTGCCAGCAGTCGACAGGGGGCGCGGGGCAATCAGCCCCAGCATTTT.

This sequence joins TRBV5-1 and TRBJ2-7; 9 nucleotides agree with TRBD1. V dropped 4 bases and J dropped 6; count of bases not matched to a gene: 8. The CDR3 length is 14 residues. CDR1 is SGHRS, CDR2 YFSETQ, per germline. CDR3 protein: CASSTDRGIREQYF. The CDR3 DNA reads TGCGCCAGCAGCACGGACAGGGGAATACGCGAGCAGTACTTC.

The chain carries TRBV10-1 and TRBJ2-1, with 9 bases identical to TRBD2. In germline, CDR1 is WNHNN, CDR2 SYGVQD (reference sequence). The CDR3 has 14 amino acids. V trimming: 5 bases; J trimming: 7 bases; junction bases outside the gene matches: 6. The CDR3 loop reads CASSLSGRQNEQFF. The DNA of the CDR3 is TGCGCCAGCAGTCTTAGCGGGAGACAGAATGAGCAGTTCTTC.